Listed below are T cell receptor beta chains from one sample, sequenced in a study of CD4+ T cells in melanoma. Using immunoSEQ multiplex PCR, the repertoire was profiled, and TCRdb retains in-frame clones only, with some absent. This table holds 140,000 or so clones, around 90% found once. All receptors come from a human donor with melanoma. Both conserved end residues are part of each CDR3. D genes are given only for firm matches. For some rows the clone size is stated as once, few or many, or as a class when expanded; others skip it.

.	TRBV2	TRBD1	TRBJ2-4	CASSLGQGGVRYF	TGTGCCAGCAGTCTTGGACAGGGCGGCGTAAGGTACTTC
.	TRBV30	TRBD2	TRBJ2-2	CAFKDSGGPGELFF	TGTGCCTTTAAGGACAGCGGGGGGCCCGGGGAGCTGTTTTTT
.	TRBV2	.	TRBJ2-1	CASAIAFEQFF	TGTGCCAGCGCCATAGCGTTCGAGCAGTTCTTC
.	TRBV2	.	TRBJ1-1	CASPGASDYEAFF	TGTGCCAGCCCTGGAGCGTCCGATTATGAAGCTTTCTTT
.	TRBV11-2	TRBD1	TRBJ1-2	CASRGTDRYGYTF	TGTGCCAGCCGAGGGACAGACCGCTATGGCTACACCTTC
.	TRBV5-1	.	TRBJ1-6	CASSLAGQHNSPLHF	TGCGCCAGCAGCTTGGCCGGACAACATAATTCACCCCTCCACTTT
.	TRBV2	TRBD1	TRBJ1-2	CASSGDRRNYGYTF	TGTGCCAGCAGTGGGGACAGGAGGAACTATGGCTACACCTTC
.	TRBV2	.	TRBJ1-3	CASSGRQSSGNTIYF	TGTGCCAGCAGTGGTCGACAGAGCTCTGGAAACACCATATATTTT
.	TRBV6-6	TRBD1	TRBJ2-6	CATVTGSGANVLTF	TGTGCCACCGTGACAGGGAGCGGGGCCAACGTCCTGACTTTC
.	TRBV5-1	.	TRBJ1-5	CASSLLAGQQPQHF	TGCGCCAGCAGCTTGCTGGCGGGTCAACAGCCCCAGCATTTT
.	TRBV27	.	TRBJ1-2	CASSSSQGFYGYTF	TGTGCCAGCAGTAGCTCCCAGGGGTTCTATGGCTACACCTTC
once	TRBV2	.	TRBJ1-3	CASSESRNTIYF	TGTGCCAGCAGTGAAAGTCGAAACACCATATATTTT
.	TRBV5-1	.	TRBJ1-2	CASSLEPGRYGYTF	TGCGCCAGCAGCTTGGAACCGGGGAGATATGGCTACACCTTC
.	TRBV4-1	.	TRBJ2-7	CASSLGRGRSEQYF	TGCGCCAGCAGCCTGGGAAGGGGAAGGAGCGAGCAGTACTTC
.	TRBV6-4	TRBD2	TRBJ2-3	CASSVLAGGTDTQYF	TGTGCCAGCAGTGTTTTAGCGGGGGGCACAGATACGCAGTATTTT
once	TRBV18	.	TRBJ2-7	CASSQQGGDGEQYF	TGTGCCAGCTCACAACAGGGAGGGGACGGCGAGCAGTACTTC
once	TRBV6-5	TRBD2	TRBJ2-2	CASSYSTGGGTGELFF	TGTGCCAGCAGTTACTCGACGGGAGGGGGGACCGGGGAGCTGTTTTTT
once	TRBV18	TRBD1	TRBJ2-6	CASSPRTGGGANVLTF	TGTGCCAGCTCACCCCGGACAGGAGGAGGGGCCAACGTCCTGACTTTC
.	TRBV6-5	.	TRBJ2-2	CASSYDSAGELFF	TGTGCCAGCAGTTATGACAGTGCCGGGGAGCTGTTTTTT
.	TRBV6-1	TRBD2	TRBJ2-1	CASSERLAGADNEQFF	TGTGCCAGCAGTGAGAGGCTAGCGGGGGCAGACAATGAGCAGTTCTTC
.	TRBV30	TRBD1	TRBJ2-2	CAWSQGARAGELFF	TGTGCCTGGAGCCAGGGGGCCCGAGCCGGGGAGCTGTTTTTT
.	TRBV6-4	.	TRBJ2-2	CASSPQLGTGELFF	TGTGCCAGCAGTCCCCAGTTGGGCACCGGGGAGCTGTTTTTT
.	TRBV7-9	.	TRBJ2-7	CASSPVGVYEQYF	TGTGCCAGCAGCCCGGTTGGCGTCTACGAGCAGTACTTC
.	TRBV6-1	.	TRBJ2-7	CASSEIDRQYF	TGTGCCAGCAGTGAAATAGACAGACAGTACTTC
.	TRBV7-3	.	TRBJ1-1	CASSPQGTTEAFF	TGTGCCAGCAGCCCCCAGGGCACCACTGAAGCTTTCTTT
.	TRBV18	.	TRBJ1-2	CASSPYTLRDGYGYTF	TGTGCCAGCTCACCGTATACGCTCCGGGACGGCTATGGCTACACCTTC
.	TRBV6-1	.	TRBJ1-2	CASTVFNYGYTF	TGTGCCAGCACCGTATTTAACTATGGCTACACCTTC
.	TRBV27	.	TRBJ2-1	CASSTHILDEQFF	TGTGCCAGCAGTACCCATATACTAGATGAGCAGTTCTTC
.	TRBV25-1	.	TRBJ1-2	CASSEFSRDIYDYTF	TGTGCCAGCAGTGAATTTAGCCGTGATATCTATGACTACACCTTC
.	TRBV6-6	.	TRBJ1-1	CASSLRKTGNTEAFF	TGTGCCAGCAGTTTACGTAAGACGGGAAACACTGAAGCTTTCTTT
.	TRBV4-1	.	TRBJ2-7	CASARGPLSYEQYF	TGCGCCAGCGCAAGGGGACCCCTCTCCTACGAGCAGTACTTC
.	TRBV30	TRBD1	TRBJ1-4	CAWSTGTVNEKLFF	TGTGCCTGGAGTACTGGGACAGTCAATGAAAAACTGTTTTTT
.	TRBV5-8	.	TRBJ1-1	CASSLLAAEAFF	TGTGCCAGCAGCTTATTAGCAGCTGAAGCTTTCTTT
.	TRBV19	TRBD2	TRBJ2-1	CASQGTSGGNEQFF	TGTGCCAGCCAAGGGACTAGCGGGGGGAATGAGCAGTTCTTC
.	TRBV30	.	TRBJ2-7	CAWCLAGAYEQYF	TGTGCCTGGTGCCTCGCAGGGGCCTACGAGCAGTACTTC
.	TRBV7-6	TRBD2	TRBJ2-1	CASSLGLAGPQGEQFF	TGTGCCAGCAGCTTAGGACTAGCGGGACCCCAGGGTGAGCAGTTCTTC
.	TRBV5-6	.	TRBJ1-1	CASSKSGFATEAFF	TGTGCCAGCAGCAAATCAGGGTTTGCCACTGAAGCTTTCTTT
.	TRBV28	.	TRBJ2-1	CASSGGIAPPQFF	TGTGCCAGCAGTGGGGGGATAGCCCCTCCCCAGTTCTTC
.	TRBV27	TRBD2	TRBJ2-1	CASRTSGGAYNEQFF	TGTGCCAGCAGGACTAGCGGGGGGGCGTACAATGAGCAGTTCTTC
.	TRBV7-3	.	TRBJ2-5	CASSLNGRSQETQYF	TGTGCCAGCAGCTTAAATGGCAGGTCACAAGAGACCCAGTACTTC
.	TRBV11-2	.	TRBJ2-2	CASTPLGRTGELFF	TGTGCCAGCACCCCTTTAGGGCGCACCGGGGAGCTGTTTTTT
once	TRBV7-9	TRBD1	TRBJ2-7	CASSDRDASYEQYF	TGTGCCAGCAGCGACAGGGACGCCTCCTACGAGCAGTACTTC
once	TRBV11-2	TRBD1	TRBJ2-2	CASSWDRNTGELFF	TGTGCCAGCAGCTGGGACAGGAACACCGGGGAGCTGTTTTTT
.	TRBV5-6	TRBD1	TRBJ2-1	CASSLRQGAPLDNEQFF	TGTGCCAGCAGCTTGCGTCAGGGGGCCCCTCTCGACAATGAGCAGTTCTTC
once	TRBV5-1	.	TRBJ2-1	CASSPNPPADEQFF	TGCGCCAGCTCCCCCAACCCCCCAGCCGATGAGCAGTTCTTC
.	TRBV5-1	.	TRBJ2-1	CASGRAATYNEQFF	TGCGCCAGCGGACGAGCGGCGACATACAATGAGCAGTTCTTC
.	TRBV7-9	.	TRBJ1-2	CASSLVSGEYDGYTF	TGTGCCAGCAGCTTAGTTTCAGGGGAGTATGATGGCTACACCTTC
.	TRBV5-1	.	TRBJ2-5	CASSPAAPPETQYF	TGCGCCAGCAGCCCAGCCGCGCCCCCAGAGACCCAGTACTTC
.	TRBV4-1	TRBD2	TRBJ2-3	CASSQDRGSGGGSTDTQYF	TGCGCCAGCAGCCAAGATAGGGGGAGCGGGGGGGGTAGCACAGATACGCAGTATTTT
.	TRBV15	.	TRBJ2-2	CATSRDSEGAGELFF	TGTGCCACCAGCAGGGATTCTGAGGGGGCCGGGGAGCTGTTTTTT
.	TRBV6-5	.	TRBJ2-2	CASSWTWNTGELFF	TGTGCCAGCAGTTGGACTTGGAACACCGGGGAGCTGTTTTTT
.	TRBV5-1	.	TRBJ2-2	CASSIIGPGELFF	TGCGCCAGCAGTATAATCGGCCCCGGGGAGCTGTTTTTT
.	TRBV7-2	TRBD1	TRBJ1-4	CASSPTGVYNEKLFF	TGTGCCAGCAGCCCAACAGGGGTGTATAATGAAAAACTGTTTTTT
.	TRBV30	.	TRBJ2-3	CAWAWGPDTQYF	TGTGCCTGGGCTTGGGGGCCAGATACGCAGTATTTT
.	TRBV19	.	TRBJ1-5	CASSIDSSQQPQHF	TGTGCCAGTAGTATAGATTCCTCCCAGCAGCCCCAGCATTTT
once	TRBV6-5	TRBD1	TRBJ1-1	CASSEQGAEAFF	TGTGCCAGCAGTGAACAGGGGGCTGAAGCTTTCTTT
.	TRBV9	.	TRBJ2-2	CASSGDSNTGELFF	TGTGCCAGCAGCGGGGACTCGAACACCGGGGAGCTGTTTTTT